This T cell receptor (beta chain) was obtained from a study of post-analysis software for immune sequencing data. Whole-study context: In terms of disease course, relapsing-remitting, secondary progressive and progressive-relapsing multiple sclerosis were included.

Study results and limitations: Samples prepared in the same batch strongly co-clustered by F measure. Controls showed significantly higher normalized Chao1 diversity than did multiple sclerosis patients. A few TRBV segments appeared more often in patients than in controls, and TRBV5-6, TRBV5-1 and TRBV20-1 were among these.

This CDR3 is 14 amino acids long. The V end was cut by 5 bases, the J end by 2 bases, with 13 bases between. Unique molecular identifiers were present in the TCR beta cDNA libraries. Around 500,000 cDNA molecules were obtained per 1 to 10 million input T cells. TCRdb ran MiXCR on the PCR reads and lists one entry per CDR3 protein. The sample includes about 430,000 distinct CDR3 sequences, about 40% seen only once; the top ten take around 8%. Worth noting for this clonotype: Its antigen is not known.

This sequence joins TRBV12-3 or TRBV12-4 and TRBJ2-7, with D tentatively TRBD1 (5 bases). This receptor was taken from a girl aged 2-10 years with multiple sclerosis. The specimen was blood. The CDR3 reads CASSLLDSPYEQYF. The CDR3 coding sequence is TGTGCCAGCAGTCTCCTCGACAGCCCCTACGAGCAGTACTTC.